This T cell receptor beta chain came from a study of cytomegalovirus exposure and HLA in healthy donors. In the PCR, 60 Vbeta and 13 Jbeta primers were used. Clones were read by immunoSEQ multiplex PCR, and TCRdb kept only the in-frame ones, dropping some. Seen here are just over 150,000 clones, 80% to 90% observed once, and the top ten hold about 2.1%. Notes on this clone: Its specificity is not known.

Study results and caveats: Researchers reported from a later analysis that most CMV-associated TCR beta chains appeared HLA-restricted.

J was trimmed by 7 bases and V by 5 bases; bases with no gene match: 9. CDR3 length: 13 amino acids. In germline, CDR1 is GTSNPN, CDR2 SVGIG (reference sequence). This chain joins TRBV30 and TRBJ1-2, with 8 bases matching TRBD1. This receptor was obtained from a woman between 18 and 29 years old in good health and CMV-seronegative. Sequencing was done on a sample of PBMCs. DNA of the CDR3: TGTGCCTGGGGTGGACAGGGAGTAGGTGGCTACACCTTC. As protein: CAWGGQGVGGYTF. The whole variable domain, filled in from reference TRBV30 and TRBJ1-2, reads SQTIHQWPATLVQPVGSPLSLECTVEGTSNPNLYWYRQAAGRGLQLLFYSVGIGQISSEVPQNLSASRPQDRQFILSSKKLLLSDSGFYLCAWGGQGVGGYTFGSGTRLTVV.